This T cell receptor (beta chain) derives from a study of blood T cell repertoires in COVID-19. Study-level information: Collection of acute and convalescent COVID-19 samples took place in the United States, Italy and Spain. T cells, B-cell-depleted T cells, or PBMCs supplied cDNA or gDNA.

Trimming took 3 bases from V and 8 from J; bases not matched to a gene: 4. The germline CDR1 and CDR2 sequences are SNHLY and FYNNEI. This CDR3 is built from 14 residues. Measured with immunoSEQ multiplex PCR; TCRdb has only the in-frame clones, and not every one. The data contain more than 70,000 clones, about 90% of them seen just once; the ten biggest clones take up 5.8%. V gene TRBV2 combines with J gene TRBJ1-6; 7 positions agree with TRBD1. The TCR was taken from a man aged 50-60 years with active COVID-19. The source material was peripheral blood. The CDR3 spells CASSEGDRDSPLHF. The CDR3 bases are TGTGCCAGCAGTGAGGGCGACAGGGATTCACCCCTCCACTTT. The complete variable domain, with remaining parts taken from reference TRBV2 and TRBJ1-6, reads EPEVTQTPSHQVTQMGQEVILRCVPISNHLYFYWYRQILGQKVEFLVSFYNNEISEKSEIFDDQFSVERPDGSNFTLKIRSTKLEDSAMYFCASSEGDRDSPLHFGNGTRLTVT.